This T cell receptor (beta chain) came from a study of CD8 T cells in ankylosing spondylitis. Study outcomes and limitations: Disease-associated clones were reportedly significantly overrepresented in matched ankylosing spondylitis synovial fluid. CD8+ by phenotype, disease-linked clones were relatively rare in peripheral blood. Previously reported in reactive arthritis synovial fluid and blood were some of the motif variants.

Trimming pared 0 bases from V and 6 bases from J, leaving 14 bases between. The CDR3 is 14 amino acids. The germline CDR1 and CDR2 sequences are DFQATT and SNEGSKA (reference sequence). It was by quantitative 5'-RACE with molecular barcodes that TCR beta libraries were made. TCRdb fed the 5' RACE reads into MiXCR, producing one record per CDR3 protein. The repertoire holds roughly 230,000 distinct CDR3 sequences, with 7% to 10% as singletons. Many counts were recorded for this clonotype. The antigen remains unidentified. The TCR was taken from a female donor with ankylosing spondylitis or in good health (not recorded which). Sequences were obtained from blood, either unsorted or a sorted T cell fraction (not recorded which). The chain employs TRBV20-1 and TRBJ2-5; D is possibly TRBD1 (5 bases). This CDR3 reads CSARDGRPGKTQYF. Here the CDR3 DNA reads TGCAGTGCTAGAGATGGTAGGCCAGGGAAGACCCAGTACTTC.